Listed below are T cell receptor beta chains from one sample, sequenced in a study of T cells after somatic rescue of genetic block. TCRdb's copy holds only in-frame clones and misses some; the assay was immunoSEQ multiplex PCR. Altogether roughly 120,000 clones are present, about 93% being singletons, with the ten largest covering roughly 1.4%. Specimen: peripheral blood mononuclear cells (PBMCs). These receptors all stem from a woman in her late teens or twenties. CDR3s include the opening cysteine and the closing phenylalanine or tryptophan. The D gene is left open where the match is weak.

j_call	d_call	v_call	cdr3_aa
TRBJ1-2	TRBD1	TRBV10-3	CAVNPAGTDYGYTF
TRBJ1-1	NA	TRBV28	CASSLEGLEAFF
TRBJ2-3	NA	TRBV7-3	CASSPGGSTDTQYF
TRBJ2-3	NA	TRBV7-9	CASRPTSLNTDTQYF
TRBJ1-1	TRBD1	TRBV11-2	CASSFPQGKAFF
TRBJ2-7	TRBD2	TRBV4-2	CASSEYGGISYEQYF
TRBJ1-6	NA	TRBV19	CASSITLYNSPLHF
TRBJ2-7	NA	TRBV14	CASSPGGIYEQYF
TRBJ2-3	TRBD1	TRBV7-9	CASSLEGTGGTDTQYF
TRBJ2-5	TRBD2	TRBV5-1	CASRLAGGVLETQYF
TRBJ2-1	NA	TRBV10-3	CAISVSFEPRQGGKFF
TRBJ1-1	NA	TRBV9	CASSVEGNGRTEAFF
TRBJ2-3	NA	TRBV9	CASSVLVGGQTDTQYF
TRBJ2-1	NA	TRBV5-4	CASSLSTGTYNEQFF
TRBJ2-7	NA	TRBV19	CASSTWDNPYEQYF
TRBJ1-2	TRBD1	TRBV7-9	CASSATPGGSYGYTF
TRBJ2-3	NA	TRBV6-1	CASSENGARTDTQYF
TRBJ1-1	NA	TRBV18	CASSPAGPSNTEAFF
TRBJ2-2	NA	TRBV28	CASRPQGTNTGELFF
TRBJ2-4	NA	TRBV5-1	CASSLGQGGIQYF
TRBJ1-1	NA	TRBV4-1	CASSQGQGTEAFF
TRBJ2-5	NA	TRBV7-2	CASSLSGETQYF
TRBJ2-7	TRBD1	TRBV7-8	CASSATGTGWAEQYF
TRBJ1-1	NA	TRBV7-8	CASSLQGRDTEAFF
TRBJ1-5	NA	TRBV5-6	CASSLVGGSEGDQPQHF
TRBJ2-1	NA	TRBV5-1	CASSQQGGSEQFF
TRBJ1-4	TRBD1	TRBV27	CASRELDRGREKLFF
TRBJ1-2	TRBD1	TRBV11-3	CASSRQGAQYGYTF